These 6 T cell receptor beta chains share one sample of origin, sequenced in a study of blood T cell repertoires in COVID-19. TCRdb's table, derived via immunoSEQ multiplex PCR, lists solely in-frame clones and lacks some. The sample holds about 130,000 clones; around 78% are singletons and the top ten take under 14%. What was sequenced was peripheral blood. The receptors were sampled from a human donor in a cohort sampled during active COVID-19.

The rearrangement joins TRBV4-1 to TRBJ2-7, with D unresolved. Germline CDR1 reads MGHRA; CDR2 reads YSYEKL. The CDR3 totals 17 residues. Trimming left V 0 bases short and J 2 bases short, with 17 bases between. Here the CDR3 reads CASSQDSGRVRPYEQYF. The CDR3 DNA reads as TGCGCCAGCAGCCAAGACTCAGGCAGAGTACGCCCCTACGAGCAGTACTTC.

The chain recombines TRBV6-6 with TRBJ1-2; D may be TRBD1 (5 bases). CDR1 MNHNY and CDR2 SVGAGI come from the germline V gene (reference sequence). CDR3 size: 17 residues. Trimming removed 5 bases from V and 3 bases from J, with 22 bases in between. CDR3 amino acids: CASSQHGAGRIDYGYTF. CDR3 nucleotides: TGTGCCAGCAGTCAACACGGGGCAGGGAGGATTGACTATGGCTACACCTTC.

The rearrangement joins TRBV5-5 to TRBJ2-2; D call uncertain. Trimming cost V 0 bases and J 2 bases, with 5 bases left between them. Germline CDR1 SGHKS, CDR2 YYEKEE (reference sequence). This CDR3 contains 14 residues. The CDR3 coding sequence is TGTGCCAGCAGCTTGGGTTCTAACACCGGGGAGCTGTTTTTT. Translating it yields CASSLGSNTGELFF.

The rearrangement uses TRBV7-9 and TRBJ2-2; 8 bases are a match to TRBD1. The trim removed 4 bases at V and 7 bases at J, leaving 5 bases unmatched. Germline V gives CDR1 SEHNR, CDR2 FQNEAQ (reference sequence). The CDR3 loop spans 14 amino acids. CDR3 sequence: CASSSDREGGELFF. CDR3 DNA sequence: TGTGCCAGCAGCTCGGACAGGGAAGGCGGGGAGCTGTTTTTT.

J is TRBJ1-1 and V is TRBV25-1; 7 positions match TRBD1. Trimming at V came to 8 bases and at J to 5 bases, leaving 8 bases not matched to a gene. CDR3 length equals 13 residues. Germline loops: CDR1 MGHDK, CDR2 SYGVNS. CDR3 amino acids: CASGRGSGTEAFF. CDR3 DNA: TGTGCCAGCGGCAGGGGGTCGGGTACTGAAGCTTTCTTT. The full variable domain, with the rest looked up from reference TRBV25-1 and TRBJ1-1, is EADIYQTPRYLVIGTGKKITLECSQTMGHDKMYWYQQDPGMELHLIHYSYGVNSTEKGDLSSESTVSRIRTEHFPLTLESARPSHTSQYLCASGRGSGTEAFFGQGTRLTVV.

This clone was detected once. This chain connects TRBV2 to TRBJ1-5; 10 bases match TRBD1. This CDR3 has 15 residues. The ends lost 7 bases at V and 3 bases at J; junction bases unmatched: 6. Germline CDR1 SNHLY, CDR2 FYNNEI. In DNA form, the CDR3 reads TGTGCCAGCACTCCGGGACAGGGGATCAATCAGCCCCAGCATTTT. This encodes CASTPGQGINQPQHF.